A single sample is the source of the 10 T cell receptor beta chains below, sequenced in a study of shared clonotypes between healthy human individuals. Here immunoSEQ multiplex PCR was the method, and the copy in TCRdb shows in-frame clones only, minus some. The table shows approximately 95,000 clones, with roughly two thirds occurring only once. Material for sequencing was memory CD8+ T cells sorted from blood. Subset of the sample: CD45RO+ cells pooled with CCR7-negative TemRA cells. Every receptor here comes from a man aged 25-45 years in good health.

For the CDR3, the DNA is TGTGCCAGCAGTTTTAGAATTCCGGGACTAGCGGGTAGCACAGATACGCAGTATTTT. It codes for CASSFRIPGLAGSTDTQYF. The chain joins TRBV27 to TRBJ2-3, with 12 bases lining up with TRBD2. The CDR3 is 19 residues long. V lost 3 bases and J lost 0; bases outside the gene matches: 10. Germline V CDR1 and CDR2: MNHEY, SMNVEV (reference sequence).

This clone was counted a few times. The rearrangement links TRBV10-1 to TRBJ2-1, with 15 positions matching TRBD2. V lost 3 bases, J lost 14 bases, and 5 bases stayed unmatched. Germline values: CDR1 WNHNN, CDR2 SYGVQD (reference sequence). This CDR3 has 14 residues. CDR3 loop: CASSEGLAGGPKFF. In DNA form, the CDR3 reads TGCGCCAGCAGTGAAGGACTAGCGGGAGGGCCGAAGTTCTTC.

Turning to this clone: A read error may be the cause here, since a much bigger clone is one base away. This same CDR3 is encoded by further DNA sequences in the sample. The genes are TRBV4-1 and TRBJ1-5; D ambiguous. CDR1 MGHRA and CDR2 YSYEKL come from the germline V gene. This CDR3 spans 15 amino acids. The ends were cut back, 0 bases at V and 1 base at J, with 7 bases in the middle. The CDR3 DNA reads as TGCGCCAGCAGCCAAGATATGGGAAGCAATCAGCCCCAGCATTTT. As protein: CASSQDMGSNQPQHF.

V usage is TRBV7-9 and J usage is TRBJ2-3; maybe TRBD1 (6 bases). The CDR3 contains 16 residues. Germline V gene data show CDR1 as SEHNR and CDR2 as FQNEAQ (reference sequence). The V and J ends lost 7 bases and 3 bases respectively, with 20 bases between them. The CDR3 reads CASTPMPTGYTDTQYF. The CDR3 DNA reads as TGTGCCAGCACCCCTATGCCGACAGGCTATACAGATACGCAGTATTTT.

V and J are TRBV5-6 and TRBJ1-2, with D hard to call. The CDR3 covers 13 residues. Trimming shortened V by 4 bases and J by 4 bases, and 11 bases separated the two germline ends. CDR1 and CDR2 (germline): SGHDT, YYEEEE. The CDR3 nucleotides are TGTGCCAGCAGCCACCTCGGACGCTATGGCTACACCTTC. Its translation: CASSHLGRYGYTF.

As concerns this clone: Other nucleotide sequences from this sample produce the same CDR3. V and J are TRBV7-9 and TRBJ2-2; 10 bases are a match to TRBD1. Per germline, CDR1 SEHNR and CDR2 FQNEAQ (reference sequence). The J segment lost 4 bases and the V segment lost 5 bases, leaving 7 bases of the junction unmatched. The CDR3 has 16 amino acids. This CDR3 is CASSPRTGGLTGELFF. The CDR3 nucleotides read TGTGCCAGCAGCCCCCGGACAGGGGGACTCACCGGGGAGCTGTTTTTT.

The chain joins TRBV2 to TRBJ2-7; a weak D match, TRBD1 (6 bases). V was shortened by 4 bases and J by 2 bases, with 15 bases between the two germline ends. The germline V gene encodes CDR1 SNHLY and CDR2 FYNNEI. The CDR3 has 15 residues. In DNA form, the CDR3 reads TGTGCCAGCAGTGCTTTCCATAGGGGGACCTACGAGCAGTACTTC. It encodes CASSAFHRGTYEQYF.

V and J are TRBV2 and TRBJ2-3, with TRBD2 identical over 12 bases. Per germline, CDR1 SNHLY and CDR2 FYNNEI. This CDR3 contains 16 residues. The J segment lost 5 bases and the V segment lost 0 bases, leaving 3 bases of the junction unmatched. The chain's CDR3 is CASSEARLAGVDTQYF. In nucleotides, the CDR3 is TGTGCCAGCAGTGAAGCGCGACTAGCGGGAGTAGATACGCAGTATTTT.

This rearrangement joins TRBV9 to TRBJ2-1; D gene ambiguous. Trimming took off 4 bases at V and 0 bases at J, with 8 bases between the two ends. The germline V gene has CDR1 SGDLS and CDR2 YYNGEE. The CDR3 has 14 amino acids. CDR3 sequence: CASSPGGSYNEQFF. As DNA, the CDR3 is TGTGCCAGCAGCCCCGGTGGCTCCTACAATGAGCAGTTCTTC.

This clone showed up just a few times. The rearrangement uses TRBV11-2 and TRBJ2-3; a weak D match, TRBD1 (5 bases). The CDR3 loop spans 16 amino acids. Germline V lookup: CDR1 SGHAT, CDR2 FQNNGV. The V and J ends lost 5 bases and 6 bases respectively, with 21 bases between them. The CDR3 sequence: CASSVGTGSSGDTQYF. DNA for the CDR3: TGTGCCAGCAGCGTCGGAACCGGGTCGTCAGGGGATACGCAGTATTTT.